The 2 T cell receptor beta chains reported below all come from one sample, sequenced in a study of blood T cell repertoires in COVID-19. TCRdb keeps only in-frame clones here, not all; method: immunoSEQ multiplex PCR. This table has roughly 120,000 clones, around 78% appearing once. The sample consisted of peripheral blood. Every receptor here comes from a man aged 25-45 years with acute or convalescent COVID-19.

This chain connects TRBV10-2 to TRBJ1-2; D is perhaps TRBD1 (6 bases). CDR1 and CDR2 (germline): WSHSY, SAAADI. With 2 bases removed from V and 0 bases from J, the gap between germline ends came to 13 bases. This CDR3 contains 16 residues. CDR3 nucleotide sequence: TGCGCCAGCAGTGAGCCCTACAGGGTCCCTAACTATGGCTACACCTTC. Residues: CASSEPYRVPNYGYTF.

The genes are TRBV6-2 or TRBV6-3 and TRBJ2-1; possibly TRBD2 for D (6 bases). Germline-derived CDR1 and CDR2 are MNHEY and SVGEGT. The CDR3 covers 14 residues. The V end was cut by 5 bases, the J end by 4 bases, with 12 bases between. In DNA form, the CDR3 reads TGTGCCAGCAGTCTTCGACTAGAGTACAATGAGCAGTTCTTC. Its protein product is CASSLRLEYNEQFF.